The 8 T cell receptor beta chains given below trace back to one sample, sequenced in a study of spatial heterogeneity in lung cancer. TCRdb itself ran the 5' RACE reads through MiXCR, one entry per CDR3 protein. The table has about 9,300 distinct CDR3 sequences, 5% to 6.5% seen once. Notes on the study in general: Tumor mutation count correlated with how many alpha and beta TCRs expanded intratumorally.

Time point of the sample: sample taken at primary tumor resection. Their specific antigens are unknown. Sequencing used lung tumor tissue, obtained at surgery. These receptors were collected from a male donor with early-stage non-small cell lung cancer.

This clonotype has ten or more counts. V and J are TRBV3-1 and TRBJ2-1; 10 nucleotides match TRBD2. This CDR3 is 18 amino acids long. CDR1 is LGHDT and CDR2 is YNNKEL in the germline V gene (reference sequence). Germline trimming cut 3 bases from V and 10 bases from J; bases unmatched to any gene: 18. This CDR3 is CASSHLPRLAGAGWEQFF. The CDR3 nucleotides read TGTGCCAGCAGCCATCTCCCCCGTCTAGCGGGGGCCGGATGGGAGCAGTTCTTC.

This chain joins TRBV20-1 and TRBJ2-5, with D possibly being TRBD2 (6 bases). The V end was cut by 0 bases, the J end by 7 bases, with 21 bases between. The CDR3 extends over 16 amino acids. Germline V gene data show CDR1 as DFQATT and CDR2 as SNEGSKA (reference sequence). CDR3 sequence reads: CSARDPTSPVGATQYF. CDR3 in DNA: TGCAGTGCTAGAGACCCAACTAGCCCTGTAGGGGCGACCCAGTACTTC.

Ten or more counts support this clonotype. The genes are TRBV28 and TRBJ2-3; D not certain. Germline CDR1 is MDHEN and CDR2 is SYDVKM. The CDR3 contains 15 residues. The ends were cut back, 3 bases at V and 10 bases at J, with 20 bases in the middle. CDR3 sequence (DNA): TGTGCCAGCAGTTTTCCTGATCGGGCCGCAGTAGCGCAGTATTTT. This codes for CASSFPDRAAVAQYF.

This clonotype rates as medium-sized (0.01 to 0.1%). V gene TRBV19 combines with J gene TRBJ1-5, with D uncertain. V was cut by 6 bases and J by 9 bases, with 21 bases left in between. The germline gives CDR1 LNHDA, CDR2 SQIVND (reference sequence). The CDR3 covers 15 residues. The CDR3: CASRREERTIGPQHF. The CDR3 region has the DNA TGTGCCAGTAGGAGAGAAGAGCGCACGATCGGGCCCCAGCATTTT.

The chain combines TRBV7-3 with TRBJ1-4, with D maybe TRBD1 (5 bases). Trimming stripped 1 base from V and 1 base from J, with 7 bases between. Germline CDR1 SGHTA, CDR2 FQGTGA. This CDR3 has 15 amino acids. This chain's CDR3 is CASSLSGGTNEKLFF. CDR3 DNA sequence: TGTGCCAGCAGCTTAAGCGGGGGAACTAATGAAAAACTGTTTTTT. Together with reference TRBV7-3 and TRBJ1-4, the CDR3 gives the full variable domain: GAGVSQTPSNKVTEKGKYVELRCDPISGHTALYWYRQSLGQGPEFLIYFQGTGAADDSGLPNDRFFAVRPEGSVSTLKIQRTERGDSAVYLCASSLSGGTNEKLFFGSGTQLSVL.

This clonotype was picked up many times. The CDR3 DNA follows: TGTGCCAGCAGTACCCACAGGGCGGTCTATGGCTACACCTTC. It is translated as CASSTHRAVYGYTF. The J gene is TRBJ1-2, the V gene TRBV27, with D possibly being TRBD1 (6 bases). Trimming shortened V by 5 bases and J by 4 bases, and 14 bases separated the two germline ends. Germline V gene sequence: CDR1 MNHEY, CDR2 SMNVEV (reference sequence). The CDR3 loop spans 14 amino acids.

This clonotype was recorded at least ten times. V gene TRBV20-1 combines with J gene TRBJ1-2, with 8 positions matching TRBD1. The CDR3 length is 15 residues. After removal of 1 base from V and 3 bases from J, the junction contained 7 bases not matched to a gene. Germline values: CDR1 DFQATT, CDR2 SNEGSKA (reference sequence). CDR3 region: CSARGGQEFYYGYTF. The CDR3 DNA reads as TGCAGTGCTAGAGGGGGACAGGAGTTCTACTATGGCTACACCTTC.

The chain joins TRBV6-5 to TRBJ2-4, with 10 bases matching TRBD1. The J segment lost 6 bases and the V segment lost 0 bases, leaving 5 bases of the junction unmatched. Germline V lookup: CDR1 MNHEY, CDR2 SVGAGI. The CDR3 consists of 16 residues. The CDR3 region has the DNA TGTGCCAGCAGTTACTCCCCGGGACAGGGGACAAACATTCAGTACTTC. Its protein is CASSYSPGQGTNIQYF.